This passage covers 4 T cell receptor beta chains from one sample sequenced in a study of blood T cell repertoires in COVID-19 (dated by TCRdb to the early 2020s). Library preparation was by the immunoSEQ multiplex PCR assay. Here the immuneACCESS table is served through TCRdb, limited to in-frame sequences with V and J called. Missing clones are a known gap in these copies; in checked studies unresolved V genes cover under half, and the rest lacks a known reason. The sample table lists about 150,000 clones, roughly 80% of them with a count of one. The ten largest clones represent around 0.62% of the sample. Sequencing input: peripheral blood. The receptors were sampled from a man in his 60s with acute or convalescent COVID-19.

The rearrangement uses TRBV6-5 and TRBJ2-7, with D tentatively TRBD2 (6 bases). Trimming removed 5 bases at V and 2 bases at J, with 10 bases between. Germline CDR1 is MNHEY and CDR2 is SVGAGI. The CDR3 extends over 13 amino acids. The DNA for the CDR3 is TGTGCCAGCAGTCGGGGGACCCCCTACGAGCAGTACTTC. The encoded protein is CASSRGTPYEQYF.

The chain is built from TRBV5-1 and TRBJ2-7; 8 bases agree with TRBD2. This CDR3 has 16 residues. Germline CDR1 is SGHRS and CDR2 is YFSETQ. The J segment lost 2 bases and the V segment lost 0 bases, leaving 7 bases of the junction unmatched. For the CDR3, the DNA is TGCGCCAGCAGCTTGGCCATCGGGGGGGCGGCCTACGAGCAGTACTTC. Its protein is CASSLAIGGAAYEQYF.

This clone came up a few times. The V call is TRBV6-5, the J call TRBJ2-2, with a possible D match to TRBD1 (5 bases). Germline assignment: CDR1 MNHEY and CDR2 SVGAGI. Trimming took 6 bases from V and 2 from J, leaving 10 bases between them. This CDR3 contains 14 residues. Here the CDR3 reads CASRVQGNTGELFF. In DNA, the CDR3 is TGTGCCAGCAGGGTTCAGGGCAACACCGGGGAGCTGTTTTTT.

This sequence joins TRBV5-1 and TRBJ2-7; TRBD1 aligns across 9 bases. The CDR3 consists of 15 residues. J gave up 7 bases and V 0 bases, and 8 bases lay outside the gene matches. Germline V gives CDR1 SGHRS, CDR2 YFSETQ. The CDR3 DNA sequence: TGCGCCAGCAGCTTGGACGGGACAGGGAGATGGGAGCAGTACTTC. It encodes CASSLDGTGRWEQYF. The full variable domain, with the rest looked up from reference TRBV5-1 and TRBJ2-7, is KAGVTQTPRYLIKTRGQQVTLSCSPISGHRSVSWYQQTPGQGLQFLFEYFSETQRNKGNFPGRFSGRQFSNSRSEMNVSTLELGDSALYLCASSLDGTGRWEQYFGPGTRLTVT.